This T cell receptor (beta chain) comes out of a study of a mutant IDH1 vaccine in newly diagnosed glioma. Study results and limitations: Top-clonotype changes in peripheral T cells seemed unrelated to pseudoprogression.

Libraries were prepared by immunoSEQ multiplex PCR; TCRdb keeps only in-frame clonotypes and omits some of them. The sample contains some 52,000 clones, about 91% of which appear only once. From germline, CDR1 is MDHEN and CDR2 SYDVKM. The V end lost 2 bases, the J end lost 8 bases, and 16 bases lay between the germline ends. The CDR3 has 15 amino acids. This sample's time point: week 11, during vaccination. Each dose of the vaccine consisted of 300 ug of mutant IDH1 20-mer peptide, with topical imiquimod. With regard to this clone: What it binds is unknown.

The chain uses TRBV28 and TRBJ2-1; perhaps TRBD2 as D (6 bases). The TCR originated in a man aged 45-65 years with glioma. This material consisted of PBMCs, taken from a glioma patient whose treatment included an IDH1 peptide vaccine. CDR3 DNA sequence: TGTGCCAGCAGTTTAAGGAGCGGGTTGATCGATGAGCAGTTCTTC. Its protein product is CASSLRSGLIDEQFF. Filled out from reference TRBV28 and TRBJ2-1, the complete variable domain reads DVKVTQSSRYLVKRTGEKVFLECVQDMDHENMFWYRQDPGLGLRLIYFSYDVKMKEKGDIPEGYSVSREKKERFSLILESASTNQTSMYLCASSLRSGLIDEQFFGPGTRLTVL.